A single sample is the source of the 2 T cell receptor beta chains below, sequenced in a study of T cells after yellow fever vaccination. A single record per CDR3 protein comes from TCRdb applying MiXCR to the 5' RACE reads. The sample shows over 300,000 distinct CDR3 sequences, roughly 7% of them seen only once. This sample comprised PBMCs, obtained 45 days after the first yellow fever vaccination. The receptors shown here come from a man between 18 and 29 years old who received the YFV17D yellow fever vaccine.

This clonotype was detected only a few times. V is TRBV20-1 and J is TRBJ2-3, with D perhaps assigned TRBD1 or TRBD2 (5 bases each). The V end was cut by 5 bases, the J end by 1 base, with 13 bases between. This CDR3 is built from 14 residues. Germline-derived CDR1 and CDR2 are DFQATT and SNEGSKA (reference sequence). CDR3 in amino acids: CSAWDLLGTDTQYF. CDR3 in DNA: TGCAGTGCTTGGGACCTGCTGGGCACAGATACGCAGTATTTT.

The chain uses TRBV3-1 and TRBJ1-1; D remains ambiguous. Germline V CDR1 and CDR2: LGHDT, YNNKEL (reference sequence). The CDR3 length is 15 residues. The ends were cut back, 3 bases at V and 6 bases at J, with 17 bases in the middle. The CDR3 is CASSHERTSTPEAFF. CDR3 in DNA: TGTGCCAGCAGCCATGAGAGGACCTCGACCCCTGAAGCTTTCTTT. Drawing the rest from reference TRBV3-1 and TRBJ1-1, the complete variable domain is DTAVSQTPKYLVTQMGNDKSIKCEQNLGHDTMYWYKQDSKKFLKIMFSYNNKELIINETVPNRFSPKSPDKAHLNLHINSLELGDSAVYFCASSHERTSTPEAFFGQGTRLTVV.